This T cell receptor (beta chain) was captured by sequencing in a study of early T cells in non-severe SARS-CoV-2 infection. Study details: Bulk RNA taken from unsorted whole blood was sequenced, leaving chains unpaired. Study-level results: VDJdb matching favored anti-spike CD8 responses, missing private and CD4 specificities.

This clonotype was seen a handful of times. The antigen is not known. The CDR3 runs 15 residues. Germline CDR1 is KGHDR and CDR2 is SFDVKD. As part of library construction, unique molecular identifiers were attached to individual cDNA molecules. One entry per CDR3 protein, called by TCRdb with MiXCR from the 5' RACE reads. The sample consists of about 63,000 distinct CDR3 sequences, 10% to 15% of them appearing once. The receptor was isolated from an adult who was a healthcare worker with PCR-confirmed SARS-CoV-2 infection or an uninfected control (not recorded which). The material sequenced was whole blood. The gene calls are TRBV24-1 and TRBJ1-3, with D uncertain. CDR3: CGLREALISGNTIYF. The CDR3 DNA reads TGTGGCCTCCGAGAGGCTCTAATCTCTGGAAACACCATATATTTT.